These 9 T cell receptor beta chains were all obtained from the same sample, sequenced in a study of blood T cell repertoires in COVID-19. Using immunoSEQ multiplex PCR, the repertoire was profiled, and TCRdb retains in-frame clones only, with some absent. The sample comprises about 230,000 clones, 86% of which are singletons, and under 14% rests with the top ten. The material sequenced was peripheral blood. The receptors were gathered from a man aged 45 to 65 with COVID-19, enrolled during active disease.

The chain recombines TRBV24-1 with TRBJ2-3; 10 bases agree with TRBD2. CDR1 is KGHDR, CDR2 SFDVKD, per germline. Germline trimming cut 5 bases from V and 4 bases from J; bases unmatched to any gene: 14. CDR3 length: 18 amino acids. The CDR3: CATSGGSGGPALSDTQYF. The CDR3 DNA is TGTGCCACCAGTGGGGGTAGCGGGGGGCCGGCGCTGTCAGATACGCAGTATTTT.

This chain connects TRBV19 to TRBJ1-1; 8 bases align to TRBD1. CDR1 is LNHDA, CDR2 SQIVND, per germline (reference sequence). This CDR3 contains 12 residues. The V gene end was trimmed by 5 bases and the J gene end by 8 bases; junction bases not matched to a gene: 4. The CDR3 protein is CASSFRTGEAFF. As DNA, the CDR3 is TGTGCCAGTAGTTTTAGGACAGGGGAAGCTTTCTTT.

This clone was seen once. The J gene is TRBJ2-1, the V gene TRBV7-8; 9 bases map to TRBD1. The length of the CDR3 is 17 residues. Germline trimming cut 7 bases from V and 0 bases from J; bases unmatched to any gene: 10. Germline V CDR1 and CDR2: SGHVS, FQNEAQ. Here the CDR3 reads CASTGQGQPSSYNEQFF. The CDR3 DNA reads TGTGCCAGCACAGGACAGGGGCAACCGAGCTCCTACAATGAGCAGTTCTTC. Using reference TRBV7-8 and TRBJ2-1 for the parts outside the CDR3, the full variable domain is GAGVSQSPRYKVAKRGQDVALRCDPISGHVSLFWYQQALGQGPEFLTYFQNEAQLDKSGLPSDRFFAERPEGSVSTLKIQRTQQEDSAVYLCASTGQGQPSSYNEQFFGPGTRLTVL.

The rearrangement links TRBV27 to TRBJ1-1, with D perhaps matching TRBD1 (6 bases). V lost 7 bases and J lost 7, with 19 bases in between. The germline V gene encodes CDR1 MNHEY and CDR2 SMNVEV (reference sequence). CDR3 length equals 14 residues. Written as DNA, the CDR3 is TGTGCCAGCAATTCACAGGGACCTTATAATGAAGCTTTCTTT. Translation: CASNSQGPYNEAFF.

In nucleotides, the CDR3 is TGTGCCAGCAGCCAAGCGGATGGGACAGCTCTCTACACCTTC. Protein: CASSQADGTALYTF. The J gene is TRBJ1-2, the V gene TRBV3-1 (or the pseudogene TRBV3-2), with 7 nucleotides matching TRBD1. The CDR3 is 14 amino acids. CDR1 and CDR2 (germline): LGHDT, YNNKEL (reference sequence). V lost 1 base, J lost 10 bases, and 9 bases stayed unmatched.

This chain uses TRBV27 with TRBJ1-4, with D perhaps TRBD1 (5 bases). V was shortened by 9 bases and J by 8 bases, with 10 bases between the two germline ends. Per germline, CDR1 MNHEY and CDR2 SMNVEV (reference sequence). The CDR3 runs 11 residues. CDR3 residues: CASHGGEKLFF. As DNA, the CDR3 is TGTGCCAGTCATGGGGGGGAAAAACTGTTTTTT.

The CDR3 nucleotides are TGTGCCAGCAGTTTAAGTCCGGGTATCCAGCCCCAGCATTTT. The encoded protein is CASSLSPGIQPQHF. This chain joins TRBV28 and TRBJ1-5, with D unresolved. The CDR3 is made up of 14 amino acids. Trimming cost V 2 bases and J 7 bases, with 12 bases left between them. The germline V gene encodes CDR1 MDHEN and CDR2 SYDVKM.

This chain links TRBV18 with TRBJ2-2; 13 nucleotides match TRBD2. V lost 8 bases to trimming and J lost 4 bases; unmatched junction nucleotides: 7. Looked up from germline, CDR1 is KGHSH and CDR2 is LQKENI. The CDR3 has 16 amino acids. This CDR3 reads CASRPTSGRSTGELFF. The CDR3 DNA sequence: TGTGCCAGCAGGCCGACTAGCGGGAGGTCCACCGGGGAGCTGTTTTTT. Filled out from reference TRBV18 and TRBJ2-2, the complete variable domain reads NAGVMQNPRHLVRRRGQEARLRCSPMKGHSHVYWYRQLPEEGLKFMVYLQKENIIDESGMPKERFSAEFPKEGPSILRIQQVVRGDSAAYFCASRPTSGRSTGELFFGEGSRLTVL.

The rearrangement links TRBV11-2 to TRBJ1-1; weak D call: TRBD1 (5 bases). The V end lost 1 base, the J end lost 7 bases, and 16 bases lay between the germline ends. The CDR3 consists of 15 residues. The germline CDR1 and CDR2 sequences are SGHAT and FQNNGV. The CDR3 DNA is TGTGCCAGCAGCTTAGTGGGGGGGGTCAGGATTGAAGCTTTCTTT. Translating gives CASSLVGGVRIEAFF.